This section outlines one TCR beta chain sequence together with its context. The same CDR3 also results from other DNA sequences found in this sample. Between the trimmed V and J ends, which lost 1 base and 1 base, there was a span of 4 bases. This CDR3 is built from 13 residues. Per germline, CDR1 SSHAT and CDR2 FNYEAQ (reference sequence). What was sequenced on ten immunoSEQ deep assay plates was unsorted PBMC DNA. Assay: immunoSEQ multiplex PCR; the TCRdb copy retains only in-frame clones and omits some. The sample lists about 480,000 clones, about three quarters occurring once. The record originates from a study of shared clonotypes between healthy human individuals.

The chain combines TRBV7-7 with TRBJ1-1, with D unresolved. The specimen was PBMCs. This sequence originates from a middle-aged woman in good health. Some clones in this sample may be carry-over from other donors' samples. CDR3 in DNA: TGTGCCAGCAGCTTAGGAGAGAACACTGAAGCTTTCTTT. Translating it yields CASSLGENTEAFF.